The 23 T cell receptor beta chains below come from one sample, sequenced in a study of blood T cell repertoires in COVID-19. Assay: immunoSEQ multiplex PCR; the TCRdb copy retains only in-frame clones and omits some. The sample holds about 300,000 clones; over 75% are singletons and the top ten take approximately 4.1%. What was sequenced was PBMCs or T cells enriched from blood (not recorded which). The source of these receptors is a man aged 30 to 39 who had recovered from COVID-19.

This rearrangement joins TRBV3-1 (or the pseudogene TRBV3-2) to TRBJ2-5; D perhaps matches TRBD1 (6 bases). This CDR3 contains 15 residues. The V gene's germline CDR1 is LGHDT and CDR2 YNNKEL (reference sequence). The V end lost 0 bases, the J end lost 3 bases, and 11 bases lay between the germline ends. In nucleotides, the CDR3 is TGTGCCAGCAGCCAAGAACAGGACAGAGAAGAGACCCAGTACTTC. Its translation: CASSQEQDREETQYF.

The CDR3, as DNA: TGTGCCAGCAGCTCAGACGGGATCCTTAAGGTCGGCGAGCAGTACTTC. Amino acid sequence: CASSSDGILKVGEQYF. This sequence joins TRBV7-8 and TRBJ2-7; tentative D call: TRBD2 (5 bases). This CDR3 is 16 amino acids long. Germline V gene sequence: CDR1 SGHVS, CDR2 FQNEAQ. Trimming cost V 4 bases and J 6 bases, with 22 bases left between them.

This chain connects TRBV10-3 to TRBJ2-3, with a weak D call TRBD2 (7 bases). Germline CDR1 is ENHRY and CDR2 is SYGVKD. Trimming shortened V by 10 bases and J by 0 bases, and 14 bases separated the two germline ends. The CDR3 is 14 amino acids. The CDR3, as DNA: TGTGCCACCCGGGGGGCAGCTAGCACAGATACGCAGTATTTT. Translation gives CATRGAASTDTQYF.

The chain combines TRBV4-1 with TRBJ2-7; a weak D match, TRBD2 (6 bases). The CDR3 loop spans 15 amino acids. Trimming removed 4 bases at V and 2 bases at J, with 15 bases between. Germline V gives CDR1 MGHRA, CDR2 YSYEKL. CDR3 amino acids: CASSRGDGDAYEQYF. CDR3 nucleotides: TGCGCCAGCAGCCGGGGGGACGGAGATGCCTACGAGCAGTACTTC.

The V call is TRBV5-1, the J call TRBJ2-3, with TRBD1 as a possible D gene (5 bases). The CDR3 is 14 residues long. V was cut by 4 bases and J by 2 bases, with 11 bases left in between. CDR1 and CDR2 from the germline V gene are SGHRS and YFSETQ. Written as DNA, the CDR3 is TGCGCCAGCAGCGGCCAGGGTTACACAGATACGCAGTATTTT. Its translation is CASSGQGYTDTQYF.

The V call is TRBV30, the J call TRBJ2-3, with 7 nucleotides matching TRBD1. V lost 0 bases to trimming and J lost 4 bases; unmatched junction nucleotides: 13. Per the germline V gene, CDR1 is GTSNPN and CDR2 is SVGIG (reference sequence). The CDR3 totals 17 residues. The CDR3 spells CAWSVQGTGTSADTQYF. The CDR3 DNA sequence: TGTGCCTGGAGTGTACAGGGGACGGGAACATCGGCAGATACGCAGTATTTT.

The V gene is TRBV4-1, the J gene TRBJ2-3; D is perhaps TRBD1 (5 bases). Trimming removed 5 bases at V and 2 bases at J, with 14 bases between. The CDR3 totals 15 residues. Germline CDR1 MGHRA, CDR2 YSYEKL. The CDR3: CASSKGEQDTDTQYF. The CDR3 DNA sequence: TGCGCCAGCAGCAAAGGGGAACAGGACACAGATACGCAGTATTTT.

The chain uses TRBV5-4 and TRBJ1-5; 10 bases line up with TRBD1. The trim removed 2 bases at V and 4 bases at J, leaving 3 bases unmatched. This CDR3 contains 15 residues. Germline CDR1 is SGHNT and CDR2 is YYREEE (reference sequence). The CDR3 here is CASSLDRGRNQPQHF. Here the CDR3 DNA reads TGTGCCAGCAGCTTAGACAGGGGGCGAAATCAGCCCCAGCATTTT. The full variable domain, its missing parts supplied by reference TRBV5-4 and TRBJ1-5, is ETGVTQSPTHLIKTRGQQVTLRCSSQSGHNTVSWYQQALGQGPQFIFQYYREEENGRGNFPPRFSGLQFPNYSSELNVNALELDDSALYLCASSLDRGRNQPQHFGDGTRLSIL.

This rearrangement joins TRBV5-5 to TRBJ2-2; no clear D. The CDR3 is 14 amino acids. V gave up 1 base and J gave up 1 base, with 5 bases separating them. Germline CDR1 is SGHKS and CDR2 is YYEKEE (reference sequence). This chain's CDR3 is CASSLSMNTGELFF. CDR3 coding DNA: TGTGCCAGCAGCTTGTCCATGAACACCGGGGAGCTGTTTTTT.

For the CDR3, the DNA is TGTGCCAGCAGCTTGCGACAGGGACAGGGAAACTACGAGCAGTACTTC. Its translation: CASSLRQGQGNYEQYF. V and J are TRBV5-5 and TRBJ2-7; 9 nucleotides agree with TRBD1. In germline, CDR1 is SGHKS, CDR2 YYEKEE (reference sequence). The junction had 8 bases not matched to a gene; V was cut back by 1 base and J by 3 bases. The CDR3 sequence is 16 residues long.

Comment on this clone: The sample carries other DNA sequences with the same CDR3. The CDR3 loop reads CASSLGGTGYEQYF. CDR3 DNA: TGCGCCAGCAGCTTGGGCGGGACAGGGTACGAGCAGTACTTC. The gene calls are TRBV5-1 and TRBJ2-7, with 9 bases matching TRBD1. The germline V gene encodes CDR1 SGHRS and CDR2 YFSETQ. The CDR3 is 14 amino acids. Unmatched junction bases numbered 2, after V lost 0 bases and J lost 4 bases.

CDR3: CAWRSKRQETQYF. Here the CDR3 DNA reads TGTGCCTGGAGGTCGAAGCGTCAAGAGACCCAGTACTTC. This chain connects TRBV30 to TRBJ2-5, with D unclear. The V end lost 3 bases, the J end lost 2 bases, and 10 bases lay between the germline ends. The CDR3 is 13 amino acids. The germline V gene encodes CDR1 GTSNPN and CDR2 SVGIG (reference sequence). Filled out from reference TRBV30 and TRBJ2-5, the complete variable domain reads SQTIHQWPATLVQPVGSPLSLECTVEGTSNPNLYWYRQAAGRGLQLLFYSVGIGQISSEVPQNLSASRPQDRQFILSSKKLLLSDSGFYLCAWRSKRQETQYFGPGTRLLVL.

This clone appeared once. The chain is built from TRBV7-6 and TRBJ1-5; no firm D call. The CDR3 spans 12 residues. Germline V gene sequence: CDR1 SGHVS, CDR2 FNYEAQ. In DNA, the CDR3 is TGTCCGATGTCGGGGTCTAATCAGCCCCAGCATTTT. This gives the protein CPMSGSNQPQHF.

The chain couples TRBV28 to TRBJ1-6; 10 nucleotides line up with TRBD1. The CDR3 spans 16 residues. From germline, CDR1 is MDHEN and CDR2 SYDVKM. The junction had 7 bases not matched to a gene; V was cut back by 8 bases and J by 3 bases. The CDR3 loop reads CASGTGAEGYNSPLHF. In DNA form, the CDR3 reads TGTGCCAGCGGGACAGGGGCCGAAGGCTATAATTCACCCCTCCACTTT.

This clone came up once. The chain combines TRBV19 with TRBJ2-5, with TRBD2 matching 7 bases. The CDR3 totals 15 residues. V lost 2 bases to trimming and J lost 5 bases; unmatched junction nucleotides: 8. Germline V gives CDR1 LNHDA, CDR2 SQIVND (reference sequence). The CDR3 here is CASSIPGGSGETQYF. The CDR3 DNA is TGTGCCAGTAGTATACCTGGCGGGAGTGGTGAGACCCAGTACTTC.

Comments on this clone: At one end the junction does not follow the germline gene, possibly because of a read error. The chain joins TRBV18 to TRBJ1-6; weak D call: TRBD1 (6 bases). The CDR3 spans 15 residues. Germline lookup yields CDR1 KGHSH and CDR2 LQKENI. The CDR3 region is CASSPPGTSNSPLHF. As DNA, the CDR3 is TGTGCCAGCTCCCCACCCGGGACATCTAATTCACCCCTCCACTTT.

The chain has TRBV15 and TRBJ1-5; TRBD1 matches 8 bases. J lost 4 bases, V lost 2 bases, and 1 base had no gene match. The germline CDR1 and CDR2 sequences are LNHNV and YYDKDF (reference sequence). The CDR3 is made up of 14 amino acids. CDR3: CATSRTGGNQPQHF. CDR3 in DNA: TGTGCCACCAGCAGAACAGGGGGTAATCAGCCCCAGCATTTT.

This clone has more than one count but fewer than ten. The genes are TRBV19 and TRBJ2-7; TRBD2 aligns across 8 bases. Per the germline V gene, CDR1 is LNHDA and CDR2 is SQIVND (reference sequence). V gave up 5 bases and J gave up 0 bases; unmatched junction bases: 6. CDR3 length equals 15 residues. This chain's CDR3 is CASSPQRGSSYEQYF. The DNA for the CDR3 is TGTGCCAGTAGTCCTCAGCGGGGGAGCTCCTACGAGCAGTACTTC.

Only one count was recorded for this clone. The CDR3 DNA sequence: TGTGCCACCAGTGATGGGACAGGGCAGTACAATGAGCAGTTCTTC. It encodes CATSDGTGQYNEQFF. The chain employs TRBV24-1 and TRBJ2-1; TRBD1 matches at 9 bases. The CDR3 has 15 amino acids. CDR1 is KGHDR, CDR2 SFDVKD, per germline. Trimming took 3 bases from V and 4 from J; bases not matched to a gene: 3.

This sequence joins TRBV14 and TRBJ2-3; 9 nucleotides match TRBD2. The CDR3 contains 15 residues. The V segment lost 0 bases and the J segment 5 bases; nucleotides outside the gene matches: 3. Per the germline V gene, CDR1 is SGHDN and CDR2 is FVKESK. The CDR3 coding sequence is TGTGCCAGCAGCCAAGACCCTAGCGGGGTAGATACGCAGTATTTT. It codes for CASSQDPSGVDTQYF.

This chain connects TRBV9 to TRBJ2-2; D is uncertain. The CDR3 is 16 amino acids. The germline gives CDR1 SGDLS, CDR2 YYNGEE. V was clipped by 0 bases and J by 0 bases, with 9 bases between them. As DNA, the CDR3 is TGTGCCAGCAGCGTAGGCTCAGCGCCGAACACCGGGGAGCTGTTTTTT. This encodes CASSVGSAPNTGELFF.

The chain has TRBV4-1 and TRBJ2-5, with 7 positions matching TRBD2. This CDR3 comprises 14 residues. After removal of 6 bases from V and 5 bases from J, the junction contained 9 bases not matched to a gene. Looked up from germline, CDR1 is MGHRA and CDR2 is YSYEKL. The CDR3 is CASSPRGVGETQYF. For the CDR3, the DNA is TGCGCCAGCAGTCCCCGGGGGGTCGGGGAGACCCAGTACTTC.

The rearrangement links TRBV2 to TRBJ1-1; 8 positions agree with TRBD1. Germline CDR1 and CDR2: SNHLY and FYNNEI. The CDR3 totals 13 residues. The V segment lost 6 bases and the J segment 5 bases; nucleotides outside the gene matches: 5. CDR3 sequence: CASSPTGATEAFF. CDR3 bases: TGTGCCAGCAGCCCGACAGGGGCGACTGAAGCTTTCTTT.